A selection of T cell receptor beta chains follows, all from one sample in a study of T cells after yellow fever vaccination. Each CDR3 protein is one row after TCRdb ran MiXCR on the 5' RACE reads. The data contain 170,000 or so distinct CDR3 sequences, approximately 6.2% of them singletons. The sequencing here drew on CD4+ T cells sorted from PBMCs, taken on the day of the first yellow fever vaccination. The receptors here all came from a man between 18 and 29 years old who received the YFV17D yellow fever vaccine. Each CDR3 is given with its conserved first and last residue. The order of the fields is J gene, clone size, D gene, V gene, CDR3 protein, CDR3 DNA. The D gene is left open where the match is weak. The size field is filled for only some rows; it gives once, few, many or a size class.

TRBJ2-2	few	.	TRBV7-3	CASSLGGRGNTGELFF	TGTGCCAGCAGCTTAGGAGGACGAGGGAACACCGGGGAGCTGTTTTTT
TRBJ1-2	few	.	TRBV5-5	CASSFGTDERGYTF	TGTGCCAGCAGCTTTGGGACCGATGAGAGAGGCTACACCTTC
TRBJ2-1	many	TRBD2	TRBV3-1	CASSRLAGGYLNEQFF	TGTGCCAGCAGCCGACTAGCGGGGGGGTACTTAAATGAGCAGTTCTTC
TRBJ2-5	many	.	TRBV5-1	CASSLGRQQETQYF	TGCGCCAGCAGCTTGGGACGGCAGCAAGAGACCCAGTACTTC
TRBJ2-7	.	.	TRBV20-1	CSAKPTDRPFYEQYF	TGCAGTGCCAAACCTACAGACAGGCCATTCTACGAGCAGTACTTC
TRBJ1-1	many	.	TRBV29-1	CSVTPLLISGDTEAFF	TGCAGCGTTACACCTTTACTAATTTCAGGTGACACTGAAGCTTTCTTT
TRBJ1-5	.	.	TRBV12-3/TRBV12-4	CASSLPPSAQHF	TGTGCCAGCAGTTTACCACCTTCGGCCCAGCATTTT
TRBJ1-5	few	.	TRBV2	CASSVEAAQPQHF	TGTGCCAGCAGTGTCGAAGCAGCGCAGCCCCAGCATTTT
TRBJ2-5	few	.	TRBV12-3/TRBV12-4	CASSVYQQGETQYF	TGTGCCAGCAGTGTCTACCAACAGGGAGAGACCCAGTACTTC
TRBJ2-3	.	.	TRBV20-1	CSAPYGSARTDTQYF	TGCAGTGCTCCCTACGGGTCAGCCCGCACAGATACGCAGTATTTT
TRBJ2-7	many	TRBD1	TRBV23-1	CASRWDRGDNYEQYF	TGCGCCAGCAGATGGGACAGGGGAGATAACTACGAGCAGTACTTC
TRBJ1-2	.	.	TRBV6-1	CASSEQPAVVGSYGYTF	TGTGCCAGCAGTGAGCAACCAGCAGTCGTCGGCTCCTATGGCTACACCTTC
TRBJ1-2	.	TRBD1	TRBV6-2/TRBV6-3	CASSYPRDRADYGYTF	TGTGCCAGCAGTTACCCTCGGGACAGGGCGGACTATGGCTACACCTTC
TRBJ2-5	few	.	TRBV4-1	CASSQAAQSGVTQYF	TGCGCCAGCAGCCAAGCCGCACAATCGGGGGTGACCCAGTACTTC
TRBJ1-1	many	.	TRBV6-1	CASGYGLGTEAFF	TGTGCCAGCGGATATGGGCTGGGAACTGAAGCTTTCTTT
TRBJ2-3	many	.	TRBV6-5	CASRWGDTQYF	TGTGCCAGCAGGTGGGGGGATACGCAGTATTTT
TRBJ2-2	few	TRBD1	TRBV2	CASSVDRANTGELFF	TGTGCCAGCAGTGTTGACAGGGCGAACACCGGGGAGCTGTTTTTT
TRBJ2-1	many	.	TRBV12-3/TRBV12-4	CASSKGHLNEQFF	TGTGCCAGCAGTAAAGGACACCTCAATGAGCAGTTCTTC
TRBJ1-5	.	.	TRBV6-5	CASSPFGRPQQPQHF	TGTGCCAGCAGTCCCTTTGGCAGACCACAGCAGCCCCAGCATTTT
TRBJ2-2	many	.	TRBV4-3	CASSQSDINTGELFF	TGCGCCAGCAGCCAATCGGACATAAACACCGGGGAGCTGTTTTTT
TRBJ2-1	many	TRBD1	TRBV7-9	CASSPGTVNNEQFF	TGTGCCAGCAGCCCAGGGACAGTCAACAATGAGCAGTTCTTC
TRBJ1-2	few	.	TRBV7-9	CASSLRGYSANYGYTF	TGTGCCAGCAGCTTGAGGGGGTACTCGGCGAACTATGGCTACACCTTC
TRBJ2-6	many	.	TRBV15	CATSRDFSGANVLTF	TGTGCCACCAGCAGAGACTTCTCTGGGGCCAACGTCCTGACTTTC
TRBJ1-3	few	TRBD1	TRBV20-1	CSARATGGRGNTIYF	TGCAGTGCTAGAGCGACAGGGGGCAGAGGAAACACCATATATTTT
TRBJ2-1	many	.	TRBV9	CASSTHYNEQFF	TGTGCCAGCAGCACTCATTACAATGAGCAGTTCTTC
TRBJ2-2	many	.	TRBV5-1	CASRDNRDMRSGELFF	TGCGCCAGCAGAGATAACCGGGACATGCGTTCCGGGGAGCTGTTTTTT
TRBJ2-3	many	.	TRBV3-1	CASSQGAPRTDTQYF	TGTGCCAGCAGCCAAGGGGCGCCTAGGACAGATACGCAGTATTTT
TRBJ2-3	many	.	TRBV11-2	CASSLWGPDTQYF	TGTGCCAGCAGCTTATGGGGCCCAGATACGCAGTATTTT
TRBJ1-1	few	TRBD1	TRBV27	CASSLLGQINTEAFF	TGTGCCAGCAGTCTACTGGGACAGATCAACACTGAAGCTTTCTTT
TRBJ2-5	many	TRBD2	TRBV5-1	CASSLSGGPQETQYF	TGCGCCAGCAGCTTAAGCGGGGGGCCCCAAGAGACCCAGTACTTC
TRBJ2-3	few	TRBD2	TRBV18	CASSPPRLAGMGDTQYF	TGTGCCAGCTCACCACCACGGCTAGCGGGGATGGGAGATACGCAGTATTTT
TRBJ1-2	.	.	TRBV7-2	CASSLVAENYGYTF	TGTGCCAGCAGCTTAGTAGCAGAAAACTATGGCTACACCTTC
TRBJ2-1	many	.	TRBV7-2	CASSGGATEWDNEQFF	TGTGCCAGCAGCGGCGGGGCGACCGAATGGGACAATGAGCAGTTCTTC
TRBJ1-2	.	.	TRBV6-5	CASSSEGGRPSDGYTF	TGTGCCAGCAGTTCCGAGGGAGGCAGGCCTTCAGATGGCTACACCTTC
TRBJ2-3	many	.	TRBV5-1	CASSLSGPKTDTQYF	TGCGCCAGCAGCTTGAGTGGACCTAAAACGGATACGCAGTATTTT
TRBJ2-3	many	TRBD1	TRBV7-7	CASSLQGAPTDTQYF	TGTGCTAGCAGCCTACAGGGGGCCCCCACAGATACGCAGTATTTT
TRBJ2-5	many	.	TRBV5-4	CASGQGRGGEETQYF	TGTGCCAGCGGGCAGGGTCGGGGAGGTGAAGAGACCCAGTACTTC
TRBJ2-3	many	.	TRBV12-3/TRBV12-4	CASSGVAVITDTQYF	TGTGCCAGCAGTGGAGTAGCGGTGATCACAGATACGCAGTATTTT
TRBJ2-1	many	TRBD2	TRBV7-3	CASSVLAGYNEQFF	TGTGCCAGCTCTGTCCTAGCGGGGTACAATGAGCAGTTCTTC
TRBJ2-3	many	.	TRBV18	CASSSQGDTQYF	TGTGCCAGCTCATCACAAGGAGATACGCAGTATTTT
TRBJ2-7	many	.	TRBV7-2	CASSLQTGSSYEQYF	TGTGCCAGCAGCCTCCAGACAGGCTCTTCCTACGAGCAGTACTTC
TRBJ1-1	.	.	TRBV6-2/TRBV6-3	CASSYPGVSEAFF	TGTGCCAGCAGTTACCCAGGGGTCTCTGAAGCTTTCTTT
TRBJ2-4	few	.	TRBV12-5	CASGLEGGYIQYF	TGTGCTAGTGGTTTGGAAGGTGGATACATTCAGTACTTC
TRBJ1-2	few	.	TRBV29-1	CSDLTGGYTF	TGCAGCGACTTGACAGGTGGCTACACCTTC
TRBJ2-5	many	.	TRBV7-9	CASSSGQYQETQYF	TGTGCCAGCAGCTCTGGACAGTACCAAGAGACCCAGTACTTC
TRBJ2-5	medium-sized	.	TRBV5-1	CASSLLGALETQYF	TGCGCCAGCAGCTTACTGGGGGCGTTGGAGACCCAGTACTTC
TRBJ2-1	.	TRBD2	TRBV7-2	CASSPQAVAGGNEQFF	TGTGCCAGCAGCCCTCAGGCGGTAGCGGGGGGAAATGAGCAGTTCTTC
TRBJ2-6	many	TRBD1	TRBV5-1	CASSFVGTGESGANVLTF	TGCGCCAGCAGCTTCGTGGGGACAGGTGAATCTGGGGCCAACGTCCTGACTTTC
TRBJ1-5	.	TRBD1	TRBV6-2/TRBV6-3	CASSPTYQGVTDQPQHF	TGTGCCAGCAGTCCTACTTACCAGGGGGTAACTGATCAGCCCCAGCATTTT
TRBJ2-5	.	.	TRBV7-9	CASSPSAYQETQYF	TGTGCCAGCAGCCCCTCGGCGTACCAAGAGACCCAGTACTTC
TRBJ2-5	.	.	TRBV7-9	CASSLGAPGTQETQYF	TGTGCCAGCAGCTTAGGGGCGCCCGGGACCCAAGAGACCCAGTACTTC
TRBJ2-1	.	TRBD2	TRBV6-2/TRBV6-3	CATIQGTSGGVGSYNEQFF	TGTGCCACCATACAGGGGACTAGCGGGGGGGTTGGCTCCTACAATGAGCAGTTCTTC
TRBJ2-1	many	.	TRBV5-1	CASSLEQEQFF	TGCGCCAGCAGCTTGGAACAGGAGCAGTTCTTC
TRBJ2-7	few	TRBD2	TRBV20-1	CSARGRRGNTYEQYF	TGCAGTGCTAGGGGACGGCGGGGGAATACCTACGAGCAGTACTTC
TRBJ1-6	few	TRBD1	TRBV6-2/TRBV6-3	CASSYVGQGNGPLHF	TGTGCCAGCAGTTACGTGGGACAGGGAAATGGACCCCTCCACTTT
TRBJ2-5	few	.	TRBV24-1	CATSDRTGETQYF	TGTGCCACCAGTGATCGGACGGGAGAGACCCAGTACTTC
TRBJ2-2	many	TRBD2	TRBV5-1	CASSLGTSHTGELFF	TGCGCCAGCAGCTTGGGGACTAGCCACACCGGGGAGCTGTTTTTT
TRBJ2-1	.	.	TRBV7-9	CASSPSMLASSGEQFF	TGTGCCAGCAGCCCCAGCATGTTAGCCTCCTCGGGTGAGCAGTTCTTC
TRBJ1-1	few	.	TRBV11-2	CASSFSETPNTEAFF	TGTGCCAGCAGCTTTTCCGAGACACCGAACACTGAAGCTTTCTTT